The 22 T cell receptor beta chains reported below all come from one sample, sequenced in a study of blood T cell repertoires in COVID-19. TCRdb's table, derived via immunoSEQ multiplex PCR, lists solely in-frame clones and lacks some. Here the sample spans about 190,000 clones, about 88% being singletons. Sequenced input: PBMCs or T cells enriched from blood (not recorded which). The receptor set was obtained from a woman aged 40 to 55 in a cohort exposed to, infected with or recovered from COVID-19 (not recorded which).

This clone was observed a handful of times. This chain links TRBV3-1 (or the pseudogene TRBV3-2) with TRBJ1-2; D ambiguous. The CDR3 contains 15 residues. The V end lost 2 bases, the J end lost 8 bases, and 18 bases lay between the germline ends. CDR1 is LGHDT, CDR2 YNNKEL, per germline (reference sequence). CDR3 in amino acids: CASSQQISGLPGYTF. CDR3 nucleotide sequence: TGTGCCAGCAGCCAACAAATTTCAGGCCTTCCGGGCTACACCTTC.

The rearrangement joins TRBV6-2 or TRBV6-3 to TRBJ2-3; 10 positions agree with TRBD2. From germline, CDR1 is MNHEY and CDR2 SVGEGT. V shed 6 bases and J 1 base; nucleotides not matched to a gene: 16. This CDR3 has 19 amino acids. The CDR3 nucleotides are TGTGCCAGCAGCACCAGAAGAGCGGGGGGGCTAAAGGGCACAGATACGCAGTATTTT. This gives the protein CASSTRRAGGLKGTDTQYF.

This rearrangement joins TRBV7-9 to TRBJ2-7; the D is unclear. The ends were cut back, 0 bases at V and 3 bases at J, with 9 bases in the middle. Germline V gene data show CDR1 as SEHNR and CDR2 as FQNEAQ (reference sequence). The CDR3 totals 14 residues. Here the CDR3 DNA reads TGTGCCAGCAGCTTAGCGCGCACAGACTACGAGCAGTACTTC. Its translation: CASSLARTDYEQYF. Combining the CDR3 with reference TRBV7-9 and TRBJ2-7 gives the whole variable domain DTGVSQNPRHKITKRGQNVTFRCDPISEHNRLYWYRQTLGQGPEFLTYFQNEAQLEKSRLLSDRFSAERPKGSFSTLEIQRTEQGDSAMYLCASSLARTDYEQYFGPGTRLTVT.

CDR3 residues: CASNLLHGDIKTQYF. The CDR3 coding sequence is TGTGCCAGCAACCTGCTCCATGGTGACATAAAGACCCAGTACTTC. The rearrangement links TRBV27 to TRBJ2-5; D gene ambiguous. The CDR3 runs to 15 residues. V was clipped by 7 bases and J by 6 bases, with 21 bases between them. Germline V lookup: CDR1 MNHEY, CDR2 SMNVEV (reference sequence).

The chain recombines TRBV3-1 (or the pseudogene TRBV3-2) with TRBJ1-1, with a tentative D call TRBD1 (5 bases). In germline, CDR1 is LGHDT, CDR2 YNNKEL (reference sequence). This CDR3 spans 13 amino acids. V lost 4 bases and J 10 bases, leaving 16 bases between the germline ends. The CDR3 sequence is CASSPRVSGGAFF. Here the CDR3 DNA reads TGTGCCAGCAGCCCCAGGGTTAGTGGCGGAGCTTTCTTT.

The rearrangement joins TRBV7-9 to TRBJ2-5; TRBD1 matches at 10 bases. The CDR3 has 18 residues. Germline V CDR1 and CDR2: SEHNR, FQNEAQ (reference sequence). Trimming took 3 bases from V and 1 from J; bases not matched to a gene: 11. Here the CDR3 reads CASSFRGRGQGFQETQYF. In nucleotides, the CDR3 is TGTGCCAGCAGCTTCAGAGGGCGGGGACAGGGGTTCCAAGAGACCCAGTACTTC.

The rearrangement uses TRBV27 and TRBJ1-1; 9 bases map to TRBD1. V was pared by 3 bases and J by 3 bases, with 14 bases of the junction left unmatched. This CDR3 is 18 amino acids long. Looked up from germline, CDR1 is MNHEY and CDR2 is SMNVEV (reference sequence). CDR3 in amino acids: CASSFSDRGLVYYTEAFF. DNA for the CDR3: TGTGCCAGCAGTTTTTCGGACAGGGGTCTGGTCTATTACACTGAAGCTTTCTTT.

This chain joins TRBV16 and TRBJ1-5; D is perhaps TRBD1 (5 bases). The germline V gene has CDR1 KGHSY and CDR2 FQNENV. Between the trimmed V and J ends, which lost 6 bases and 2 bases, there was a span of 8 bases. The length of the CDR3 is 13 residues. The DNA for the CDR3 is TGTGCCAGCAGAGAGACAGGCAATCAGCCCCAGCATTTT. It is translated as CASRETGNQPQHF.

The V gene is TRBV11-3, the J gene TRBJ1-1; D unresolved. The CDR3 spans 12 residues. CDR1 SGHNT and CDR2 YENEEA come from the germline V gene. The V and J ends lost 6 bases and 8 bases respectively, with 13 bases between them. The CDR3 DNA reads TGTGCCAGCAGTCCCAACACCGGGGAAGCTTTCTTT. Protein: CASSPNTGEAFF.

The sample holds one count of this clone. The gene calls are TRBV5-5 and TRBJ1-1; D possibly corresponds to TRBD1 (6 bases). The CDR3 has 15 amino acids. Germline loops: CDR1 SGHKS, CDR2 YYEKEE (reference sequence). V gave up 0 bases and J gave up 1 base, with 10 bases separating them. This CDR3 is CASSLDRVRNTEAFF. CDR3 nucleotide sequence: TGTGCCAGCAGCTTGGACAGGGTTAGGAACACTGAAGCTTTCTTT.

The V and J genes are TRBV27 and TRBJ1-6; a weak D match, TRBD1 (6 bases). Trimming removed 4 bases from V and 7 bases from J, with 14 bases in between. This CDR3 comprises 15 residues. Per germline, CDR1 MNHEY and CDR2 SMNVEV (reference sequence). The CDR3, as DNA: TGTGCCAGCAGTTATCAGGGGAGTCACAATTCACCCCTCCACTTT. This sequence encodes CASSYQGSHNSPLHF.

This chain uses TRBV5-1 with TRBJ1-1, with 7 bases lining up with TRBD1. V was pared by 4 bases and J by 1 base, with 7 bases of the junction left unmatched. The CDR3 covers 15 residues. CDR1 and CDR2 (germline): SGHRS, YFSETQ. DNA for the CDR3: TGCGCCAGCAGCCCCGGACAGGCATGGAACACTGAAGCTTTCTTT. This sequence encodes CASSPGQAWNTEAFF.

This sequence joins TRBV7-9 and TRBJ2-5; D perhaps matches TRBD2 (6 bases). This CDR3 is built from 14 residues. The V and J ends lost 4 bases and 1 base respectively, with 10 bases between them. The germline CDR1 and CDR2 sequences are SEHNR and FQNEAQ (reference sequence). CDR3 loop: CASSSAGTQETQYF. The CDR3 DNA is TGTGCCAGCAGCTCCGCGGGAACCCAAGAGACCCAGTACTTC.

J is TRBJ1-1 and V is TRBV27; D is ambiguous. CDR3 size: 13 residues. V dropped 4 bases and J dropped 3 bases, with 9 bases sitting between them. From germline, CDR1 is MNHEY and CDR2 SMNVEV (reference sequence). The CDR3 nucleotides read TGTGCCAGCAGTTGGCGACATGACACTGAAGCTTTCTTT. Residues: CASSWRHDTEAFF.

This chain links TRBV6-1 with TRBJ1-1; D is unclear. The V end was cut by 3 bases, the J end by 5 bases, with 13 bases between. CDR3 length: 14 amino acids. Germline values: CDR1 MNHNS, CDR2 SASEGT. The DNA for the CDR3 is TGTGCCAGCAGTGAGGCGGGAGAGAGAACTGAAGCTTTCTTT. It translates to CASSEAGERTEAFF.

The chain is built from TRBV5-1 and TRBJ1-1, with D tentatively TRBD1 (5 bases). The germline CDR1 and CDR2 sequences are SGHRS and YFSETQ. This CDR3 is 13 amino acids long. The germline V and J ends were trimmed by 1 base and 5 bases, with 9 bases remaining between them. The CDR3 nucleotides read TGCGCCAGCAGCTTGCGCGGGGGGACTGAAGCTTTCTTT. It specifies CASSLRGGTEAFF.

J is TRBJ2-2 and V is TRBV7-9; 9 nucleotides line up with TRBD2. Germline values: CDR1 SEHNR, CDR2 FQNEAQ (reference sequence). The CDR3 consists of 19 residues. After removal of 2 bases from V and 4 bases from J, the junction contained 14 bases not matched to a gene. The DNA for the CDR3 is TGTGCCAGCAGCTTAATTACCCTAGCTAGCGGGAAGATCACCGGGGAGCTGTTTTTT. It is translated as CASSLITLASGKITGELFF.

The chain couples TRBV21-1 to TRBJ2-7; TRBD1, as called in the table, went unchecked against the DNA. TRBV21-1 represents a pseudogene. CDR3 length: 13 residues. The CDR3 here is CASSIGHSYEQYF. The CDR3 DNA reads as TGTGCCAGCAGCATCGGACATTCCTACGAGCAGTACTTC.

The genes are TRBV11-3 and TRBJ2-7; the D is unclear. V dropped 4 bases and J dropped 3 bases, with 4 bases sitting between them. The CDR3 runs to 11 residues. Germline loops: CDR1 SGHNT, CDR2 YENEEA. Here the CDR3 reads CASSSYYEQYF. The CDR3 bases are TGTGCCAGCAGCTCCTACTACGAGCAGTACTTC. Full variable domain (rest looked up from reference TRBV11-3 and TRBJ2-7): EAGVVQSPRYKIIEKKQPVAFWCNPISGHNTLYWYLQNLGQGPELLIRYENEEAVDDSQLPKDRFSAERLKGVDSTLKIQPAELGDSAVYLCASSSYYEQYFGPGTRLTVT.

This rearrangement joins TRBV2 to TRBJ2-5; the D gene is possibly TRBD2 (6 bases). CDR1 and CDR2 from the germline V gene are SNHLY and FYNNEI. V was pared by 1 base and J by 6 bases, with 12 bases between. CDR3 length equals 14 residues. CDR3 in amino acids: CASSEVEGLKTQYF. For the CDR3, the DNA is TGTGCCAGCAGTGAAGTGGAGGGGCTAAAGACCCAGTACTTC.

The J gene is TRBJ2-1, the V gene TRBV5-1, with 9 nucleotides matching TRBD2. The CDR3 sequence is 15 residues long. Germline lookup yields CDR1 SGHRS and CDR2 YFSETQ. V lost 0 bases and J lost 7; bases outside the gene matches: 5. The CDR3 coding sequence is TGCGCCAGCAGCTTGGCGCGGGGGGGCGAGAATGAGCAGTTCTTC. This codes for CASSLARGGENEQFF.

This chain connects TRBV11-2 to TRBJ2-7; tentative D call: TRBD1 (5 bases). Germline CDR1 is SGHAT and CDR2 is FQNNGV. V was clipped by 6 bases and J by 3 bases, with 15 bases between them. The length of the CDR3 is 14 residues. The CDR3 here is CASRWGPKSYEQYF. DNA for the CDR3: TGTGCCAGCAGGTGGGGCCCGAAGAGCTACGAGCAGTACTTC.